This passage covers 9 T cell receptor beta chains from one sample sequenced in a study of CD8+ T cells in alopecia areata. RNA, once extracted, was reverse transcribed into cDNA for use as the sequencing template. Sequenced by immunoSEQ multiplex PCR; TCRdb stores in-frame clones only, minus some. The sample has roughly 150,000 clones; around 62% are singletons. Input material: CD8+ T cells sorted from blood. The origin of the receptors is a human donor in good health.

The V and J genes are TRBV5-6 and TRBJ2-5, with 11 bases matching TRBD1. Germline CDR1 is SGHDT and CDR2 is YYEEEE. Trimming took 4 bases from V and 4 from J; bases not matched to a gene: 3. The CDR3 is 14 amino acids. The CDR3 protein is CASSLGTGGETQYF. The CDR3 nucleotides are TGTGCCAGCAGCCTCGGGACAGGGGGAGAGACCCAGTACTTC.

V usage is TRBV29-1 and J usage is TRBJ2-1; 13 bases map to TRBD2. V was clipped by 3 bases and J by 0 bases; unmatched bases: 5. The V gene's germline CDR1 is SQVTM and CDR2 ANQGSEA. The CDR3 runs 17 residues. CDR3 in amino acids: CSVDQGTSGDSYNEQFF. The CDR3 DNA is TGCAGCGTTGACCAGGGGACTAGCGGGGACTCCTACAATGAGCAGTTCTTC.

The chain has TRBV1 and TRBJ2-6; whether TRBD1, the table's D call, matches the DNA was not checked. TRBV1 is an annotated pseudogene. CDR3 length equals 18 residues. The CDR3 DNA reads as TGCACCAGCAGCGTTGATGGTTTTGCACAAAGTCGGGCCAACGTCCTGACTTTC. Protein product: CTSSVDGFAQSRANVLTF.

CDR3 loop: CASSQERGQLANYGYTF. CDR3 nucleotide sequence: TGCGCCAGCAGCCAGGAACGCGGACAGCTAGCTAACTATGGCTACACCTTC. The rearrangement uses TRBV4-1 and TRBJ1-2; D perhaps matches TRBD1 (6 bases). Trimming took 3 bases from V and 0 from J, leaving 17 bases between them. Looked up from germline, CDR1 is MGHRA and CDR2 is YSYEKL. The CDR3 totals 17 residues.

This clone has just a few counts. The V call is TRBV20-1, the J call TRBJ2-1; D unclear. Germline V gene lookup returns CDR1 DFQATT and CDR2 SNEGSKA (reference sequence). The germline V and J ends were trimmed by 5 bases and 8 bases, with 10 bases remaining between them. The CDR3 covers 11 residues. CDR3 DNA: TGCAGTGCTCCAATCGGGTATGAGCAGTTCTTC. Its translation: CSAPIGYEQFF.

The CDR3 reads CASSQPGFYTDTQYF. The CDR3 region has the DNA TGTGCCAGCAGCCAACCAGGGTTTTACACAGATACGCAGTATTTT. This chain joins TRBV4-2 and TRBJ2-3, with D perhaps TRBD1 (5 bases). This CDR3 is 15 amino acids long. Germline loops: CDR1 LGHNA, CDR2 YNFKEQ. The V end lost 2 bases, the J end lost 2 bases, and 11 bases lay between the germline ends.

This sequence joins TRBV28 and TRBJ2-3, with D perhaps assigned TRBD1 or TRBD2 (5 bases each). V shed 5 bases and J shed 0 bases, with 18 bases lying between them. Germline V gives CDR1 MDHEN, CDR2 SYDVKM. This CDR3 is built from 17 residues. The CDR3 coding sequence is TGTGCCAGCAGTCCATGGGGGACGCAAGAAAGCACAGATACGCAGTATTTT. This gives the protein CASSPWGTQESTDTQYF. Based on the CDR3 plus reference TRBV28 and TRBJ2-3, the full variable domain is DVKVTQSSRYLVKRTGEKVFLECVQDMDHENMFWYRQDPGLGLRLIYFSYDVKMKEKGDIPEGYSVSREKKERFSLILESASTNQTSMYLCASSPWGTQESTDTQYFGPGTRLTVL.

The CDR3, as DNA: TGTGCCAGCAAGGGGACAGCGACCTACGAGCAGTACTTC. Translation gives CASKGTATYEQYF. V gene TRBV2 combines with J gene TRBJ2-7; 7 bases are shared with TRBD1. The V segment lost 7 bases and the J segment 2 bases; nucleotides outside the gene matches: 5. This CDR3 is built from 13 residues. Germline CDR1 and CDR2: SNHLY and FYNNEI.

The J gene is TRBJ2-5, the V gene TRBV29-1, with TRBD2 matching 8 bases. CDR1 and CDR2 from the germline V gene are SQVTM and ANQGSEA. V shed 6 bases, J shed 7 bases, and the junction held 16 bases outside the gene matches. CDR3 size: 15 residues. CDR3 in DNA: TGCAGCGTCCCTCCGGGAGGGGGGGACGAATGGACCCAGTACTTC. The encoded protein is CSVPPGGGDEWTQYF.